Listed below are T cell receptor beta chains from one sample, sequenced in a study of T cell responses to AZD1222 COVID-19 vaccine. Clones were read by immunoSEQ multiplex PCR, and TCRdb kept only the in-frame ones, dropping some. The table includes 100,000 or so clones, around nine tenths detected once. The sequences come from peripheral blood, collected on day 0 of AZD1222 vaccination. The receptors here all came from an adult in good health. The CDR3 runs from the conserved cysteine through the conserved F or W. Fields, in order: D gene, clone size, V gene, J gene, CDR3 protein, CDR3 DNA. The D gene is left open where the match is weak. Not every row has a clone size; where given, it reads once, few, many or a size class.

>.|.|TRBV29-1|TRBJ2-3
CSVEDGGGTTDTQYF
TGCAGCGTTGAAGATGGGGGAGGAACCACAGATACGCAGTATTTT
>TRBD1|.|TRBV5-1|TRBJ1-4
CASSPFDRVVDEKLFF
TGCGCCAGCAGCCCTTTTGACAGGGTCGTTGATGAAAAACTGTTTTTT
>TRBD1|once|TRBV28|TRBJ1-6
CASSLTGWRSPLHF
TGTGCCAGCAGTCTGACAGGGTGGAGGTCACCCCTCCACTTT
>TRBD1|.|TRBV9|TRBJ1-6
CASSVGIGEGTGSNSPLHF
TGTGCCAGCAGCGTAGGTATCGGTGAGGGGACAGGGAGCAATTCACCCCTCCACTTT
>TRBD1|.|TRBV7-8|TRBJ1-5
CASSPLQGSNQPQHF
TGTGCCAGCAGCCCCCTACAGGGGAGCAATCAGCCCCAGCATTTT
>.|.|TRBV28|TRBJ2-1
CASITGDSPAYNEQFF
TGTGCCAGCATTACCGGGGACTCGCCTGCGTACAATGAGCAGTTCTTC
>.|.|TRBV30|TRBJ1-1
CAWGGSMVAFF
TGTGCCTGGGGAGGGAGCATGGTAGCTTTCTTT
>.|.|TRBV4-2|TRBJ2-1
CASSPLSEPYNEQFF
TGTGCCAGCAGCCCCCTTTCGGAGCCCTACAATGAGCAGTTCTTC
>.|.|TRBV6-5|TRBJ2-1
CASRPLGLNEQFF
TGTGCCAGCAGACCACTAGGCCTCAATGAGCAGTTCTTC
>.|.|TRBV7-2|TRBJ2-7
CASSLGTDYYEQYF
TGTGCCAGCAGCTTAGGAACAGATTACTACGAGCAGTACTTC